A selection of T cell receptor beta chains follows, all from one sample in a study of metastatic and nonmetastatic thyroid tumors. With MiXCR, TCRdb reprocessed the PCR reads. Of about 38,000 clones in the sample, roughly 26% were seen once. The specimen was blood. The receptors here all came from a female donor with papillary thyroid cancer or a benign thyroid nodule (not recorded which). Some clones in this sample may be carry-over from other donors' samples. CDR3s include the opening cysteine and the closing phenylalanine or tryptophan. A D gene is named only where the DNA matches it firmly. The size field is filled for only some rows; it gives once, few, many or a size class.

>many|-|TRBV19|TRBJ2-3
CASSIGGWSTDTQYF
TGTGCCAGTAGTATTGGGGGCTGGAGCACAGATACGCAGTATTTT
>many|-|TRBV9|TRBJ1-2
CASSVDTNYGYTF
TGTGCCAGCAGCGTAGACACTAACTATGGCTACACCTTC
>few|-|TRBV10-2|TRBJ2-1
CASNWGAGNEQFF
TGCGCCAGCAATTGGGGGGCAGGAAATGAGCAGTTCTTC
>few|-|TRBV27|TRBJ1-2
CASPPPAYSPGYTF
TGTGCCAGCCCGCCCCCAGCCTACTCCCCTGGCTACACCTTC
>medium-sized|-|TRBV28|TRBJ2-7
CASSFPAVPLREQYF
TGTGCCAGCAGTTTCCCCGCAGTTCCCCTGAGGGAGCAGTACTTC
>-|-|TRBV27|TRBJ2-3
CASSLAGGLTTDTQYF
TGTGCCAGCAGTTTAGCGGGCGGGCTAACCACAGATACGCAGTATTTT
>few|-|TRBV7-9|TRBJ1-2
CASSPSATNYGYTF
TGTGCCAGCAGCCCTTCGGCAACGAACTATGGCTACACCTTC
>many|-|TRBV6-4|TRBJ2-5
CASSDSAGAETQYF
TGTGCCAGCAGTGACTCTGCAGGGGCGGAGACCCAGTACTTC
>-|-|TRBV11-2|TRBJ2-5
CASSHSGSRQETQYF
TGTGCCAGCAGCCACAGCGGTAGCCGGCAAGAGACCCAGTACTTC
>many|-|TRBV27|TRBJ1-2
CATQGRGYGYTF
TGTGCCACTCAGGGTCGGGGCTATGGCTACACCTTC
>-|-|TRBV11-2|TRBJ2-7
CASSLVRVGDEQCF
TGTGCCAGCAGCTTAGTCCGGGTAGGGGACGAGCAGTGCTTC
>-|-|TRBV28|TRBJ1-6
CASSLDGNNSPLHF
TGTGCCAGCAGTTTAGACGGAAATAATTCACCCCTCCACTTT
>medium-sized|-|TRBV2|TRBJ2-7
CATGDVLSYEQYF
TGTGCCACTGGGGACGTTCTATCCTACGAGCAGTACTTC
>-|TRBD2|TRBV20-1|TRBJ2-3
CSARDRGSGGTDTQYF
TGCAGTGCTAGAGATCGCGGTAGCGGGGGCACAGATACGCAGTATTTT
>-|TRBD1|TRBV11-1|TRBJ2-7
CASSPTGGSFYEQYF
TGTGCCAGCAGCCCGACAGGGGGCTCCTTTTACGAGCAGTACTTC
>many|TRBD1|TRBV3-1|TRBJ1-2
CASSPGQTYGYTF
TGTGCCAGCAGTCCGGGACAGACATATGGCTACACCTTC
>few|-|TRBV6-1|TRBJ1-3
CASSGSVDSGNTIYF
TGTGCCAGCAGTGGGAGCGTAGACTCTGGAAACACCATATATTTT
>many|TRBD1|TRBV12-3/TRBV12-4|TRBJ1-4
CASSGQGGREKLFF
TGTGCCAGCAGTGGACAGGGGGGCCGGGAAAAACTGTTTTTT
>once|-|TRBV20-1|TRBJ1-1
CSGRGVPNTEAFF
TGCAGTGGCAGGGGAGTACCGAACACTGAAGCTTTCTTT
>-|-|TRBV6-4|TRBJ2-1
CASSDSAGDRANEQFF
TGTGCCAGCAGTGACTCCGCGGGCGACCGGGCGAATGAGCAGTTCTTC
>many|-|TRBV29-1|TRBJ1-3
CSMQGSGNTIYF
TGCAGCATGCAGGGCTCTGGAAACACCATATATTTT
>few|-|TRBV6-5|TRBJ1-1
CASSSSAGGTEAFF
TGTGCCAGCAGTTCCTCGGCGGGGGGGACTGAAGCTTTCTTT
>-|-|TRBV6-1|TRBJ1-1
CASSPRGGTGEAFF
TGTGCCAGTAGCCCCCGGGGTGGTACGGGGGAAGCTTTCTTT
>-|TRBD2|TRBV9|TRBJ2-7
CASSETGLAYYEQYF
TGTGCCAGCAGCGAGACGGGACTAGCGTACTACGAGCAGTACTTC
>many|-|TRBV30|TRBJ1-3
CAWSVGASSGNTIYF
TGTGCCTGGAGTGTAGGGGCGAGCTCTGGAAACACCATATATTTT
>-|TRBD1|TRBV6-2/TRBV6-3|TRBJ2-7
CASSLTGATYEQYF
TGTGCCAGCAGTTTGACAGGGGCCACCTACGAGCAGTACTTC
>many|TRBD1|TRBV20-1|TRBJ2-2
CSASLGQGDTGELFF
TGCAGTGCTAGTTTAGGACAGGGGGACACCGGGGAGCTGTTTTTT
>once|-|TRBV30|TRBJ1-5
CAWSSKGREDQPQHF
TGTGCTTGGTCATCTAAGGGGAGAGAGGATCAGCCCCAGCATTTT
>many|TRBD1|TRBV18|TRBJ1-1
CASSPPDRGAEAFF
TGTGCCAGCTCACCACCGGACAGGGGTGCTGAAGCTTTCTTT
>-|TRBD1|TRBV30|TRBJ1-5
CAWSVKGTVQNQPQHF
TGTGCCTGGAGTGTAAAAGGGACAGTGCAGAATCAGCCCCAGCATTTT
>many|-|TRBV20-1|TRBJ1-2
CSARGGEDRGYTF
TGCAGTGCTAGAGGGGGAGAAGATAGGGGCTACACCTTC
>-|-|TRBV5-1|TRBJ2-7
CASSLAGADSYEQYF
TGCGCCAGCAGCTTGGCAGGGGCGGACTCCTACGAGCAGTACTTC
>-|TRBD2|TRBV6-2/TRBV6-3|TRBJ2-1
CASSLRLAGGNEQFF
TGTGCCAGCAGCCTTAGACTAGCGGGTGGGAATGAGCAGTTCTTC
>many|-|TRBV20-1|TRBJ2-3
CSAPPGPRTDTQYF
TGCAGTGCCCCGCCTGGTCCCCGCACAGATACGCAGTATTTT
>-|TRBD2|TRBV11-2|TRBJ2-1
CASSSRTSGSYNEQFF
TGTGCCAGCAGCTCCCGGACTAGCGGGAGCTACAATGAGCAGTTCTTC
>few|-|TRBV6-1|TRBJ1-3
CASSKQGFSGNTIYF
TGTGCCAGCAGCAAACAGGGTTTTTCTGGAAACACCATATATTTT
>many|TRBD2|TRBV7-6|TRBJ2-5
CASSLRLAGKQETQYF
TGTGCCAGCAGCCTGCGACTAGCGGGGAAACAAGAGACCCAGTACTTC
>few|-|TRBV6-1|TRBJ2-3
CASSELPELTYTQYF
TGTGCCAGCAGTGAACTGCCGGAGCTAACATATACGCAGTATTTT
>many|-|TRBV18|TRBJ1-4
CASSPPGLLGSNEKLFF
TGTGCCAGCTCACCACCGGGACTTTTGGGCAGTAATGAAAAACTGTTTTTT